Sequencing of this T cell receptor beta chain was carried out in a study of CD8 T cells in Susac syndrome (dated 2019 in TCRdb). Turning to the overall study: Repertoire sequencing was used to test whether CD8+ T cell activation and differentiation in Susac syndrome was antigen driven. Broad study findings and their caveats: The number of individuals in the TCR sequencing and HLA analysis was recognized as being relatively small.

Peripheral blood CD8+ and CD4+ T cells from healthy donors, Susac syndrome patients and multiple sclerosis patients were profiled using high-throughput TCR beta sequencing. The healthy donors served as controls matched for age and sex. Bulk CD8+ and CD4+ T cells were purified magnetically by negative isolation, whereas CD8+ TEMRA cells were enriched by FACS. Blood was collected in EDTA tubes and processed within 24 hours, with PBMCs isolated through density gradient centrifugation. PBMCs intended for TCR sequencing were frozen in liquid nitrogen and were later thawed in a 37 degrees C water bath. The sorted or isolated CD4+, CD8+ and CD8+ TEMRA cells had a purity of 90% or higher. Via the germline V gene, CDR1 is SNHLY and CDR2 FYNNEI. The CDR3 has 15 amino acids, counting the end cysteine and phenylalanine. The sequence is cut down to CDR3 DNA, 45 bases in frame from base 1. Germline trimming: 6 bases from V, 8 bases from J; junction bases outside gene matches: 10.

Notes on this clonotype: Which antigen it targets is not known. No base quality information exists; no much larger clone differs at one position.

RNA was extracted using the RNeasy kit, and about 0.5 to 1 ug of the RNA was reverse transcribed with random hexamers. The immunoSEQ multiplex PCR assay, covering 54 Vbeta and 13 Jbeta segments, was used to amplify TCR beta CDR3 regions. PCR amplification bias was corrected by using a synthetic template baseline for primer optimization and computational correction. The source study handled its data this way. Reads were assigned to V, D and J genes according to IMGT and analyzed in immunoSEQ Analyzer, with only productive sequences retained. Clonality was computed as one minus Shannon entropy normalized by log2 of the number of productive unique sequences. Public and private clones were assessed among the 100 most prevalent clones of each patient and control. Clones were defined as Susac-specific if absent from the healthy and MS cohorts, from some 1,000 published viral clones and from other ImmuneACCESS disease sequences. TCRdb cleaned the public reads at Q25 with fastp, built clones with MiXCR and kept in-frame beta chains. A single entry per CDR3 protein holds the most common genes and DNA from its merged rows. The V and J calls and clone size are TCRdb's, not the authors'. Present in this sample are about 130,000 distinct CDR3 sequences, about 94% of which were seen just once. Clones ranked in the top ten supply over 0.07% of the sample.

The V gene is TRBV2 and the J gene is TRBJ1-2; TRBD1 lines up with 12 middle nucleotides. This TCR came from a human donor in good health. Sample: CD4+ T cells from PBMCs. The sequenced DNA is TGTGCCAGCAGGCGGGAGGGACAGGGGGCGAGAGGCTACACCTTC. This sequence encodes CASRREGQGARGYTF. The CDR3 plus the reference TRBV2 and TRBJ1-2 genes for the other parts give the full variable domain: EPEVTQTPSHQVTQMGQEVILRCVPISNHLYFYWYRQILGQKVEFLVSFYNNEISEKSEIFDDQFSVERPDGSNFTLKIRSTKLEDSAMYFCASRREGQGARGYTFGSGTRLTVV.